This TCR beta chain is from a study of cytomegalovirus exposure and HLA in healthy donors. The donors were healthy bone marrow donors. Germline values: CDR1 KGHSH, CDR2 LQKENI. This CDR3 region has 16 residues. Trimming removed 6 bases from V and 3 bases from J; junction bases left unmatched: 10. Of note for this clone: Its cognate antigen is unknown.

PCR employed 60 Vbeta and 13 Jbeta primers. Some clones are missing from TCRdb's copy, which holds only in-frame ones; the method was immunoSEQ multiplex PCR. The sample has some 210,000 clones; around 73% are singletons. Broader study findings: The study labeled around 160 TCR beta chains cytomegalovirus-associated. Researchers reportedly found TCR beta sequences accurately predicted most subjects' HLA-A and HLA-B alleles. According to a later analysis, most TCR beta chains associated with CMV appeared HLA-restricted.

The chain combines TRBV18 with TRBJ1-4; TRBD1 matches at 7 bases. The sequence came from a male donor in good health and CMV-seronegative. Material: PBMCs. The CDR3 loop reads CASSPGQVVPNEKLFF. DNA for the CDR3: TGTGCCAGCTCCCCCGGACAGGTGGTTCCTAATGAAAAACTGTTTTTT.